This entry lists 10 T cell receptor beta chains sequenced from one sample in a study of technical replicates of blood from a few donors. Generated by immunoSEQ multiplex PCR, the TCRdb table keeps only in-frame clones and is missing some. The data contain fewer than 90,000 clones, approximately 94% of them singletons. The specimen was T cells isolated from PBMCs. The receptors shown here come from a human donor in good health.

This chain joins TRBV14 and TRBJ2-1; 7 bases are shared with TRBD1. Germline V gene sequence: CDR1 SGHDN, CDR2 FVKESK. CDR3 length: 16 residues. With V trimmed by 3 bases and J by 4 bases, 9 bases remained unmatched. The CDR3: CASSHWGQRSYNEQFF. The CDR3 DNA follows: TGTGCCAGCAGCCACTGGGGACAGAGGTCTTACAATGAGCAGTTCTTC. Full variable domain (outside the CDR3, taken from reference TRBV14 and TRBJ2-1): EAGVTQFPSHSVIEKGQTVTLRCDPISGHDNLYWYRRVMGKEIKFLLHFVKESKQDESGMPNNRFLAERTGGTYSTLKVQPAELEDSGVYFCASSHWGQRSYNEQFFGPGTRLTVL.

The rearrangement links TRBV27 to TRBJ2-1; tentatively, D is TRBD2 (5 bases). Germline V gene sequence: CDR1 MNHEY, CDR2 SMNVEV (reference sequence). V lost 2 bases and J lost 3, with 8 bases in between. CDR3 length equals 14 residues. CDR3 in amino acids: CASSLSEGYNEQFF. In DNA form, the CDR3 reads TGTGCCAGCAGTTTAAGCGAGGGCTACAATGAGCAGTTCTTC.

The sample holds a few counts of this clone. The chain is built from TRBV6-1 and TRBJ2-1, with 9 bases aligning to TRBD2. Trimming removed 1 base from V and 8 bases from J; junction bases left unmatched: 9. Germline V gene data show CDR1 as MNHNS and CDR2 as SASEGT. The CDR3 runs to 16 residues. DNA for the CDR3: TGTGCCAGCAGTGAAGTCGGAGGCGGGGGGGCCCATGAGCAGTTCTTC. This sequence encodes CASSEVGGGGAHEQFF.

The V gene is TRBV10-3, the J gene TRBJ2-7, with D perhaps TRBD2 (5 bases). Looked up from germline, CDR1 is ENHRY and CDR2 is SYGVKD. This CDR3 is built from 15 residues. The V and J ends lost 9 bases and 1 base respectively, with 19 bases between them. CDR3 residues: CAITSFQRGSYEQYF. The DNA for the CDR3 is TGTGCCATTACATCATTCCAGCGCGGGTCCTACGAGCAGTACTTC.

The chain is built from TRBV4-1 and TRBJ2-7; 10 positions agree with TRBD2. The V gene end was trimmed by 1 base and the J gene end by 5 bases; junction bases not matched to a gene: 11. CDR3 length: 17 residues. Germline CDR1 is MGHRA and CDR2 is YSYEKL. The CDR3 protein is CASSQASTTSGTHEQYF. The CDR3 nucleotides read TGCGCCAGCAGCCAAGCCTCTACAACTAGCGGGACCCACGAGCAGTACTTC.

The chain joins TRBV7-3 to TRBJ2-2, with D unclear. Germline V gene data show CDR1 as SGHTA and CDR2 as FQGTGA. The CDR3 has 13 amino acids. The germline V and J ends were trimmed by 4 bases and 4 bases, with 7 bases remaining between them. CDR3 residues: CASSSSSTGELFF. CDR3 sequence (DNA): TGTGCCAGCAGCTCCTCGAGCACCGGGGAGCTGTTTTTT. Full variable domain (rest looked up from reference TRBV7-3 and TRBJ2-2): GAGVSQTPSNKVTEKGKYVELRCDPISGHTALYWYRQSLGQGPEFLIYFQGTGAADDSGLPNDRFFAVRPEGSVSTLKIQRTERGDSAVYLCASSSSSTGELFFGEGSRLTVL.

Here the CDR3 reads CASSLSPTYSNQPQHF. CDR3 nucleotide sequence: TGTGCCAGCAGTTTAAGTCCGACTTATAGCAATCAGCCCCAGCATTTT. The gene calls are TRBV28 and TRBJ1-5; D is uncertain. V was trimmed by 2 bases and J by 0 bases, leaving 11 bases between them. The CDR3 length is 16 residues. The germline V gene has CDR1 MDHEN and CDR2 SYDVKM.

The chain has TRBV5-1 and TRBJ1-4; the match to TRBD1 covers 7 bases. This CDR3 contains 16 residues. The ends lost 5 bases at V and 0 bases at J; junction bases unmatched: 7. The germline CDR1 and CDR2 sequences are SGHRS and YFSETQ. The CDR3 sequence is CASSRQGLATNEKLFF. In nucleotides, the CDR3 is TGCGCCAGCAGTCGACAGGGCCTTGCAACTAATGAAAAACTGTTTTTT.

This clone appeared a few times. The chain uses TRBV2 and TRBJ2-7; a weak D match, TRBD1 (7 bases). The V end lost 7 bases, the J end lost 2 bases, and 18 bases lay between the germline ends. Germline CDR1 is SNHLY and CDR2 is FYNNEI. The CDR3 loop spans 15 amino acids. The CDR3 here is CASIIGGGVPYEQYF. The CDR3 DNA follows: TGTGCCAGCATTATCGGAGGGGGCGTACCCTACGAGCAGTACTTC.

Only one count was recorded for this clone. The chain links TRBV20-1 to TRBJ2-7, with D possibly matching TRBD1 (6 bases). The germline gives CDR1 DFQATT, CDR2 SNEGSKA (reference sequence). V lost 6 bases and J lost 5, with 11 bases in between. The length of the CDR3 is 11 residues. The DNA for the CDR3 is TGCAGTGCCAGAAGGGGGAACGAGCAGTACTTC. It yields the protein CSARRGNEQYF.